This T cell receptor beta chain appears in the sequencing data of a study of blood T cell repertoires in COVID-19 (dated by TCRdb to the early 2020s). Background for the entire study: Collaborator samples came from the United States, Italy and Spain and covered acute and convalescent phases of COVID-19. The prospective study material was composed of cDNA or gDNA derived from T cells, B-cell-depleted T cells, or PBMCs. Deeply sampled blood TCRbeta repertoires from subjects exposed to, actively infected with, or recovered from COVID-19 were included in the dataset. The repertoires were released in a freely available public database intended as a resource for research on the immune response to SARS-CoV-2. Samples were obtained from the ongoing ImmuneRACE study (first 160 participants) and from roughly 1,300 subjects provided by 6 global collaborators. Sample metadata almost always included a de-identified subject ID, COVID-19 status, age in years and sex. Where available, HLA class I and class II types were obtained from metadata supplied by the sample provider rather than from assay-based typing. Study-wide findings and limitations: Clinical and demographic metadata were provided uncurated, with the amount varying by source and participant.

Whole blood was collected in K2EDTA tubes by collaborating institutions according to the institutions' own protocols. For TCRbeta analysis, collaborators shipped samples as frozen whole blood, isolated PBMCs, or DNA extracted from either of those sample types. This clone occurred a few times. Its recognized antigen is unknown. No much larger clone exists at a distance of one base, and base qualities are not known. TCRbeta CDR3 regions were amplified from genomic DNA by means of the immunoSEQ Assay, a bias-controlled multiplex PCR. Processing in the source paper ran as follows. Nucleated cell counts per sample were estimated from amplification of reference gene primers within the assay. Sequence reads were collapsed and filtered to measure the absolute abundance of every unique TCRbeta CDR3 rearrangement. For each sample, productive Simpson clonality was calculated as the square root of Simpson's diversity index across productive rearrangements. Entries here come from immuneACCESS through TCRdb and include only in-frame sequences with V and J called. Some clones fail to appear in such tables; in the studies checked, an unresolved V gene covers under half of the shortfall, and the cause of the remainder is unknown. That table gives V, J and clone size, and the DNA gave D and trimming. The sample table contains 95,000 to 100,000 clones; only one count was recorded for around 85% of them. Of the sample, around 16% falls within the top ten clones.

Per the germline V gene, SGHRS is the CDR1 and YFSETQ is the CDR2. The CDR3 numbers 15 residues from cysteine through phenylalanine. Only CDR3 DNA is held: 45 bases, read in frame from base 1. From V the trimming removes 3 bases and from J it removes 4 bases, while the gene matches leave 9 bases of the junction unaccounted for. Sequenced material: peripheral blood. The V gene is TRBV5-1 and the J gene is TRBJ1-2, with TRBD1 matching 7 junction bases. The receptor's source is a woman aged 55-69 years with acute or convalescent COVID-19. The nucleotide sequence is TGCGCCAGCAGCTCTACAGGGGAAGAAAGCTATGGCTACACCTTC. It translates as CASSSTGEESYGYTF.